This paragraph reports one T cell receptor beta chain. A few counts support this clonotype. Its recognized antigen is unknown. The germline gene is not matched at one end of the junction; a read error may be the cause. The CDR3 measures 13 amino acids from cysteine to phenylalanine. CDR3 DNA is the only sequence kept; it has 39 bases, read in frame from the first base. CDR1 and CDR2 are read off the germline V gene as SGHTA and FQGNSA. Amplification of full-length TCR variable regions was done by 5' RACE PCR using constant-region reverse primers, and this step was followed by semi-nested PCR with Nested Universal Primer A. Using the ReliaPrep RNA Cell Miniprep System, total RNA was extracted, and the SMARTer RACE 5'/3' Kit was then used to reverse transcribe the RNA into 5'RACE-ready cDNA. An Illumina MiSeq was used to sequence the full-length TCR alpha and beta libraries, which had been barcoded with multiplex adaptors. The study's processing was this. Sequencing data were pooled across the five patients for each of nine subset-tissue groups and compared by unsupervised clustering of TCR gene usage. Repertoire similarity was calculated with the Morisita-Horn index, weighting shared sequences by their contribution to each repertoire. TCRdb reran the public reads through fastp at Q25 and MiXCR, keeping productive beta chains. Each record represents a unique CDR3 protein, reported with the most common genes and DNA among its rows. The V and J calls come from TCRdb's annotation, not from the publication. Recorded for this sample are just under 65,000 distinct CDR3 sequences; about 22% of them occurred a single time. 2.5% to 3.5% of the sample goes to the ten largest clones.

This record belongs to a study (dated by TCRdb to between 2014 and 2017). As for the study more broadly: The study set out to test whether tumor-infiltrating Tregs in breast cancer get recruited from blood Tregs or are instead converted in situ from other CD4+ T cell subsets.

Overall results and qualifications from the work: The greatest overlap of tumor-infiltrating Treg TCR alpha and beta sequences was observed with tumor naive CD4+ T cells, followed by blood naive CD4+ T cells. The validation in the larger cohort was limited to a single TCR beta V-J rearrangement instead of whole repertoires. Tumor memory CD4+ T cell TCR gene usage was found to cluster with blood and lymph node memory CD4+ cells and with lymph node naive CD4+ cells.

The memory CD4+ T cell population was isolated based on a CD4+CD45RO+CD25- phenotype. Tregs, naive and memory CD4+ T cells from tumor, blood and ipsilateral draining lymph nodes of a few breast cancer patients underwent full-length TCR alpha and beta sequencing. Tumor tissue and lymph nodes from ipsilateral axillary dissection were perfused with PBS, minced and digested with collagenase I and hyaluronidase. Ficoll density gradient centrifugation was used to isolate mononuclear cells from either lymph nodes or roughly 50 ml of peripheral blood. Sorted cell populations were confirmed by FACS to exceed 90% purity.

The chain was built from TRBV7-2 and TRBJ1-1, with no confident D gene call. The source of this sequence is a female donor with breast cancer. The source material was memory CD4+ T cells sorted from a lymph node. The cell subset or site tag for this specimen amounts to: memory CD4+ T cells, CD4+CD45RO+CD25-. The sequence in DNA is TGTGCCAGCAGCCCCGCCTCCTTAGGGCGAACGGATTTT. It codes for CASSPASLGRTDF.